This T cell receptor beta chain derives from a study of T cell repertoires in cytomegalovirus infection. Study-wide context: Indications came from public TCR beta signatures; they pointed to CMV infection and to a matching HLA type.

Broader study findings: Ex vivo responses were dominated by HLA-C-restricted CMV-specific TCR beta clonotypes. The study identified carriers of CMV plus the relevant HLA from cumulative public TCR beta family frequency.

The V segment lost 4 bases and the J segment 2 bases; nucleotides outside the gene matches: 6. The CDR3 has 16 residues. The germline V gene encodes CDR1 SGHVS and CDR2 FQNEAQ. This clonotype was counted at least ten times. Antigen: not known. Using its own MiXCR run on the reads, TCRdb lists one record per CDR3 protein. In the table there are roughly 320,000 distinct CDR3 sequences, roughly 9.3% of which are singletons. Material for sequencing was PBMCs. The receptor's source is a human donor in good health (CMV status not recorded). Some clones in this sample may be carry-over from other donors' samples. This chain links TRBV7-8 with TRBJ2-3; TRBD1 matches 10 bases. CDR3 region: CASSSWDRGDTDTQYF. The CDR3 DNA sequence: TGTGCCAGCAGCTCTTGGGACAGGGGAGACACAGATACGCAGTATTTT.